These T cell receptor beta chains were read from a single sample in a study of Graves' ophthalmopathy and Graves' hyperthyroidism. Via MiXCR, TCRdb re-called the multiplex PCR reads, giving one row per CDR3 protein. The table includes around 1.1 million distinct CDR3 sequences, less than 45% detected once. Material: peripheral blood or thyroid tissue (not recorded which). The receptors were gathered from an adult man with Graves' hyperthyroidism. Each CDR3 is given with its conserved first and last residue. D genes are given only for firm matches. Expanded clones are given a class, and other clones once, few, many or no size at all.

>14|many|TRBV6-6|TRBD1|TRBJ2-5
CASSPRTGPETQYF
TGTGCCAGCAGTCCTAGGACAGGCCCAGAGACCCAGTACTTC
>16|.|TRBV10-3|TRBD1|TRBJ2-5
CAISELTGDIQETQYF
TGTGCCATCAGTGAGTTAACAGGGGACATACAAGAGACCCAGTACTTC
>13|.|TRBV20-1|.|TRBJ1-3
CSATGNSGNTIYF
TGCAGTGCAACGGGAAACTCTGGAAACACCATATATTTT
>14|many|TRBV19|TRBD1|TRBJ2-7
CASSRQGQTYEQYF
TGTGCCAGTAGTAGACAGGGACAGACCTACGAGCAGTACTTC
>14|few|TRBV18|.|TRBJ2-5
CASSLTRYQETQYF
TGTGCCAGCTCACTCACCAGGTACCAAGAGACCCAGTACTTC
>12|.|TRBV12-3/TRBV12-4|.|TRBJ1-2
CASTILIGGYTF
TGTGCCAGCACTATCCTGATAGGTGGCTACACCTTC
>13|many|TRBV19|TRBD1|TRBJ1-6
CATGTGNNSPLHF
TGTGCCACAGGGACAGGAAATAATTCACCCCTCCACTTT
>13|.|TRBV7-9|TRBD2|TRBJ2-1
CASSLGGRGEQFF
TGTGCCAGCAGCTTGGGAGGGCGCGGGGAGCAGTTCTTC
>19|.|TRBV4-2|TRBD2|TRBJ2-5
CASSQPSSSGRAVQETQYF
TGTGCCAGCAGCCAGCCCAGTAGTAGCGGGAGAGCGGTTCAAGAGACCCAGTACTTC
>16|many|TRBV24-1|.|TRBJ2-2
CATSDGGRGNTGELFF
TGTGCCACCAGTGATGGGGGTAGGGGGAACACCGGGGAGCTGTTTTTT
>18|.|TRBV14|TRBD1|TRBJ2-7
CASSQERGTGTGNYEQYF
TGTGCCAGCAGCCAAGAAAGGGGGACCGGGACAGGAAACTACGAGCAGTACTTC
>14|.|TRBV20-1|.|TRBJ2-5
CSARPSRGRETQYF
TGCAGTGCTAGGCCTTCCAGGGGCAGGGAGACCCAGTACTTC
>15|many|TRBV7-6|.|TRBJ1-3
CASSSTGLTGNTIYF
TGTGCCAGCAGCTCAACAGGGCTGACTGGAAACACCATATATTTT
>16|few|TRBV7-2|TRBD1|TRBJ2-7
CASSRALGQAAYEQYF
TGTGCCAGCAGCCGGGCACTGGGACAGGCCGCCTACGAGCAGTACTTC
>17|many|TRBV11-2|TRBD2|TRBJ2-7
CASSLVPRGTSFYEQYF
TGTGCCAGCAGCTTAGTCCCCCGTGGGACTAGCTTCTACGAGCAATACTTC
>13|few|TRBV5-8|.|TRBJ1-1
CASSLFGSQEAFF
TGTGCCAGCAGCTTATTTGGCTCCCAGGAAGCTTTCTTT
>14|once|TRBV2|.|TRBJ1-6
CASTSRRGGAPLHF
TGTGCCAGCACCAGCCGAAGAGGCGGGGCACCCCTCCACTTT